A selection of T cell receptor beta chains follows, all from one sample in a study of cytomegalovirus exposure and HLA in healthy donors. Data came from immunoSEQ multiplex PCR; TCRdb stores just in-frame clones and leaves some out. Here the sample spans roughly 63,000 clones, around 89% being singletons. Material for sequencing was PBMCs. These receptors were collected from a woman aged 18-30 years in good health and CMV-seronegative. CDR3s include the opening cysteine and the closing phenylalanine or tryptophan. Fields, in order: clone size, J gene, V gene, CDR3 length, D gene, CDR3 protein, CDR3 DNA. The D gene is left open where the match is weak. Where a row states a size, it is once, few, many or the class of an expanded clone; other rows omit it.

clone size: -; J gene: TRBJ2-4; V gene: TRBV27; CDR3 length: 14; D gene: TRBD2; CDR3 protein: CASSDGTSGIIQYF; CDR3 DNA: TGTGCCAGCAGTGACGGGACTAGCGGTATCATTCAGTACTTC
clone size: -; J gene: TRBJ1-5; V gene: TRBV28; CDR3 length: 16; D gene: -; CDR3 protein: CASSPRGMGSNQPQHF; CDR3 DNA: TGTGCCAGCAGTCCCCGAGGGATGGGGAGCAATCAGCCCCAGCATTTT
clone size: -; J gene: TRBJ2-3; V gene: TRBV5-1; CDR3 length: 16; D gene: -; CDR3 protein: CASSPGVRGGTDTQYF; CDR3 DNA: TGCGCCAGCAGCCCGGGGGTCCGGGGTGGCACAGATACGCAGTATTTT
clone size: once; J gene: TRBJ2-7; V gene: TRBV6-1; CDR3 length: 14; D gene: TRBD2; CDR3 protein: CASSLAGGDYEQYF; CDR3 DNA: TGTGCCAGCAGTTTAGCGGGAGGAGACTACGAGCAGTACTTC
clone size: -; J gene: TRBJ2-7; V gene: TRBV5-6; CDR3 length: 14; D gene: -; CDR3 protein: CASSLAVVSYEQYF; CDR3 DNA: TGTGCCAGCAGCTTGGCGGTGGTCTCCTACGAGCAGTACTTC
clone size: -; J gene: TRBJ2-3; V gene: TRBV5-4; CDR3 length: 16; D gene: TRBD2; CDR3 protein: CASSKELAGTPDTQYF; CDR3 DNA: TGTGCCAGCAGCAAGGAACTAGCGGGGACCCCCGATACGCAGTATTTT
clone size: -; J gene: TRBJ1-6; V gene: TRBV28; CDR3 length: 18; D gene: -; CDR3 protein: CASKFLVGAVNYNSPLHF; CDR3 DNA: TGTGCCAGCAAGTTTCTGGTTGGGGCAGTGAACTATAATTCACCCCTCCACTTT
clone size: -; J gene: TRBJ1-3; V gene: TRBV6-5; CDR3 length: 13; D gene: -; CDR3 protein: CASSRGTGNTIYF; CDR3 DNA: TGTGCCAGCAGCCGGGGGACTGGAAACACCATATATTTT
clone size: -; J gene: TRBJ2-3; V gene: TRBV10-3; CDR3 length: 16; D gene: -; CDR3 protein: CAISDSRQVGWGTQYF; CDR3 DNA: TGTGCCATCAGCGACTCCCGACAGGTGGGGTGGGGTACGCAGTATTTT
clone size: -; J gene: TRBJ1-5; V gene: TRBV19; CDR3 length: 15; D gene: -; CDR3 protein: CATNTEGYGNQPQHF; CDR3 DNA: TGTGCCACCAATACTGAGGGTTACGGCAATCAGCCCCAGCATTTT
clone size: -; J gene: TRBJ2-1; V gene: TRBV11-3; CDR3 length: 14; D gene: -; CDR3 protein: CASSLALRDGEQFF; CDR3 DNA: TGTGCCAGCAGCTTAGCCTTGCGGGATGGTGAGCAGTTCTTC
clone size: -; J gene: TRBJ1-6; V gene: TRBV28; CDR3 length: 15; D gene: -; CDR3 protein: CASRAQATYNSPLHF; CDR3 DNA: TGTGCCAGCAGGGCACAGGCGACCTATAATTCACCCCTCCACTTT
clone size: -; J gene: TRBJ2-4; V gene: TRBV7-5; CDR3 length: 12; D gene: -; CDR3 protein: CVRSLPSCIQYF; CDR3 DNA: TGTGTCAGAAGCTTACCGAGTTGCATTCAGTACTTC
clone size: once; J gene: TRBJ2-1; V gene: TRBV11-2; CDR3 length: 13; D gene: -; CDR3 protein: CASSLTNYNEQFF; CDR3 DNA: TGTGCCAGCAGCCTGACAAACTACAATGAGCAGTTCTTC
clone size: -; J gene: TRBJ1-2; V gene: TRBV6-5; CDR3 length: 14; D gene: -; CDR3 protein: CASSREGSNYGYTF; CDR3 DNA: TGTGCCAGCAGTCGCGAGGGTTCTAACTATGGCTACACCTTC
clone size: -; J gene: TRBJ2-2; V gene: TRBV9; CDR3 length: 16; D gene: -; CDR3 protein: CASSVGGAAATGELFF; CDR3 DNA: TGTGCCAGCAGCGTAGGGGGAGCGGCCGCGACCGGGGAGCTGTTTTTT
clone size: -; J gene: TRBJ2-5; V gene: TRBV6-1; CDR3 length: 15; D gene: TRBD2; CDR3 protein: CASSVLAGWGETQYF; CDR3 DNA: TGTGCCAGCAGTGTCCTAGCGGGATGGGGAGAGACCCAGTACTTC
clone size: -; J gene: TRBJ2-1; V gene: TRBV7-9; CDR3 length: 18; D gene: TRBD2; CDR3 protein: CASSLPYRLAGTRNEQFF; CDR3 DNA: TGTGCCAGCAGCCTTCCCTATCGGCTAGCGGGAACGCGAAATGAGCAGTTCTTC
clone size: -; J gene: TRBJ2-2; V gene: TRBV6-5; CDR3 length: 14; D gene: -; CDR3 protein: CASCWGGYTGELFF; CDR3 DNA: TGTGCCAGCTGTTGGGGCGGATACACCGGGGAGCTGTTTTTT
clone size: -; J gene: TRBJ1-5; V gene: TRBV6-1; CDR3 length: 15; D gene: -; CDR3 protein: CASSEGQVRNQPQHF; CDR3 DNA: TGTGCCAGCAGTGAAGGGCAGGTCCGCAATCAGCCCCAGCATTTT
clone size: -; J gene: TRBJ2-2; V gene: TRBV19; CDR3 length: 16; D gene: TRBD1; CDR3 protein: CASSDRMTGYAGELFF; CDR3 DNA: TGTGCCAGTAGTGATAGAATGACAGGGTATGCCGGGGAGCTGTTTTTT
clone size: -; J gene: TRBJ2-7; V gene: TRBV6-5; CDR3 length: 15; D gene: TRBD1; CDR3 protein: CASTPGTALSYEQYF; CDR3 DNA: TGTGCCAGCACCCCCGGGACAGCACTCTCCTACGAGCAGTACTTC
clone size: -; J gene: TRBJ2-7; V gene: TRBV18; CDR3 length: 14; D gene: -; CDR3 protein: CASSLRDPSYEQYF; CDR3 DNA: TGTGCCAGCTCACTACGGGATCCGTCCTACGAGCAGTACTTC
clone size: -; J gene: TRBJ2-3; V gene: TRBV16; CDR3 length: 15; D gene: -; CDR3 protein: CASSQSAPRADTQYF; CDR3 DNA: TGTGCCAGCAGCCAATCGGCTCCGAGGGCAGATACGCAGTATTTT
clone size: few; J gene: TRBJ1-1; V gene: TRBV6-6; CDR3 length: 15; D gene: -; CDR3 protein: CASSYTGHKNTEAFF; CDR3 DNA: TGTGCCAGCAGTTACACGGGACACAAGAACACTGAAGCTTTCTTT
clone size: few; J gene: TRBJ2-7; V gene: TRBV2; CDR3 length: 13; D gene: TRBD1; CDR3 protein: CASRQGSSYEQYF; CDR3 DNA: TGTGCCAGCCGACAGGGATCCTCCTACGAGCAGTACTTC
clone size: once; J gene: TRBJ2-7; V gene: TRBV5-4; CDR3 length: 14; D gene: TRBD2; CDR3 protein: CASSFYSGIHEQYF; CDR3 DNA: TGTGCCAGCAGCTTCTATAGCGGGATACACGAGCAGTACTTC
clone size: -; J gene: TRBJ2-5; V gene: TRBV4-1; CDR3 length: 16; D gene: -; CDR3 protein: CASSQVDSLSRETQYF; CDR3 DNA: TGCGCCAGCAGCCAAGTCGATTCATTGTCTCGGGAGACCCAGTACTTC
clone size: -; J gene: TRBJ1-1; V gene: TRBV20-1; CDR3 length: 11; D gene: -; CDR3 protein: CSARGAREAFF; CDR3 DNA: TGCAGTGCTAGAGGGGCGCGAGAAGCTTTCTTT
clone size: -; J gene: TRBJ2-1; V gene: TRBV5-6; CDR3 length: 12; D gene: -; CDR3 protein: CASSPGYNEQFF; CDR3 DNA: TGTGCCAGCAGCCCAGGGTACAATGAGCAGTTCTTC